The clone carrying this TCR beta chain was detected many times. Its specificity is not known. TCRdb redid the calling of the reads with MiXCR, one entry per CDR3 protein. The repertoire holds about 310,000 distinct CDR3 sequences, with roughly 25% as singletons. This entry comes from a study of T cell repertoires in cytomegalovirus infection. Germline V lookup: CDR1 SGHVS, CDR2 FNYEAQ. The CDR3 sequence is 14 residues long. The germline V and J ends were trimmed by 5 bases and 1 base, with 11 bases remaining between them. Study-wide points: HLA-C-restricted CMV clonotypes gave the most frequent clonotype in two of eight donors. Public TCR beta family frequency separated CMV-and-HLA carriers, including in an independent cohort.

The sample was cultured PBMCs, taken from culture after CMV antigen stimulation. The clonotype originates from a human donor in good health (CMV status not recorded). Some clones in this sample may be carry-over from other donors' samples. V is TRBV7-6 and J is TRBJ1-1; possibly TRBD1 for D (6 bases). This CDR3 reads CASSPRTENTEAFF. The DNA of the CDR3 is TGTGCCAGCAGCCCTCGGACAGAGAACACTGAAGCTTTCTTT.